This TCR beta chain was recovered during a study of CD8+ T cells in alopecia areata. Overall study results and limits: Against the mouse data, patients shared TCRs less clearly, possibly for HLA reasons. Scalp data also include sequences from resident alphabeta T cells of normal skin.

This clone was observed many times. Its antigen is not identified. Germline and genes: mouse. The sequence runs out 4 residues before the end of the CDR3; the remainder is reconstructed from the germline J gene. Germline-derived CDR1 and CDR2 are NNHDY and SYVADS. This CDR3 region has 14 residues. Investigators isolated RNA and reverse transcribed it into cDNA to act as the sequencing template. Only in-frame clones appear in the TCRdb table, and some are missing; sequencing was by immunoSEQ multiplex PCR. The sample presents about 110,000 clones, none singletons. The receptor comes from a C3H/HeJ mouse with alopecia areata. The strain bears MHC haplotype H2-k. This chain connects TRBV13-3 to TRBJ2-7; perhaps TRBD2 as D (5 bases). Sequenced: lesional skin. This CDR3 is CASSDASGSYEQYF. The sequenced CDR3 bases are TGTGCCAGCAGTGATGCGTCTGGGAGTTAT.